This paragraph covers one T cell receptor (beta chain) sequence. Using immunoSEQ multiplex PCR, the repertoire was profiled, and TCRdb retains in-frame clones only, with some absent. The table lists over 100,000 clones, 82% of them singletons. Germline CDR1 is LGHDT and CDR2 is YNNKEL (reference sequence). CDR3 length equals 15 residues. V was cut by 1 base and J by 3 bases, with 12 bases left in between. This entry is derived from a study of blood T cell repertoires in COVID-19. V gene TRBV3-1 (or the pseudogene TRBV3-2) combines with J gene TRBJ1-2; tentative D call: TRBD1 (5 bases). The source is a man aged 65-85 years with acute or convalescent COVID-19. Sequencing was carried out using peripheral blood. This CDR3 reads CASSQAVGRYYGYTF. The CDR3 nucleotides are TGTGCCAGCAGCCAAGCCGTGGGGCGTTACTATGGCTACACCTTC.